Here is one T cell receptor (beta chain) with its context. This record comes from a study of blood T cell repertoires in COVID-19. V was pared by 2 bases and J by 1 base, with 15 bases between. The germline gives CDR1 SGHRS, CDR2 YFSETQ. The CDR3 runs 16 residues. Sequencing used immunoSEQ multiplex PCR; TCRdb keeps in-frame clones, though not all of them. The table records about 190,000 clones, 78% of them present only once. This TCR was sampled from a woman of 80 years or more with active or convalescent COVID-19. The chain employs TRBV5-1 and TRBJ1-1, with D unclear. What was sequenced was peripheral blood. The CDR3 coding sequence is TGCGCCAGCAGCTTATTAGAGTTACGAGCGAACACTGAAGCTTTCTTT. Translated, it gives CASSLLELRANTEAFF.